The next 23 T cell receptor beta chains were all read from a single sample in a study of T cell responses to AZD1222 COVID-19 vaccine. Profiling relied on immunoSEQ multiplex PCR, and the TCRdb table lists in-frame clones only, not all of them. Among fewer than 150,000 clones listed, approximately 90% were seen once. Sequencing was performed on peripheral blood, taken on day 0 of AZD1222 vaccination. The receptors shown here come from an adult in good health.

The V call is TRBV28, the J call TRBJ1-1; TRBD1 aligns across 7 bases. CDR3 length equals 15 residues. V gave up 6 bases and J gave up 0 bases; unmatched junction bases: 7. From germline, CDR1 is MDHEN and CDR2 SYDVKM. DNA of the CDR3: TGTGCCAGCAGGGCGACAGGGTCCATGAACACTGAAGCTTTCTTT. Translation gives CASRATGSMNTEAFF.

This chain uses TRBV7-3 with TRBJ2-6, with D hard to call. Between the trimmed V and J ends, which lost 5 bases and 0 bases, there was a span of 11 bases. This CDR3 is built from 16 residues. Germline V gene data show CDR1 as SGHTA and CDR2 as FQGTGA. CDR3 DNA sequence: TGTGCCAGCAGCCCAGACCGAACCTCTGGGGCCAACGTCCTGACTTTC. Amino acids: CASSPDRTSGANVLTF.

The V and J genes are TRBV7-9 and TRBJ2-3, with D possibly TRBD2 on 7 matching bases. Germline CDR1 and CDR2: SEHNR and FQNEAQ (reference sequence). Trimming pared 3 bases from V and 0 bases from J, leaving 19 bases between. The CDR3 spans 18 residues. The CDR3: CASSFRIYRGASTDTQYF. The CDR3 nucleotides read TGTGCCAGCAGCTTCAGGATTTATCGGGGGGCTAGCACAGATACGCAGTATTTT.

The chain links TRBV5-6 to TRBJ1-6; 9 nucleotides match TRBD1. The germline V gene has CDR1 SGHDT and CDR2 YYEEEE. V lost 3 bases to trimming and J lost 9 bases; unmatched junction nucleotides: 4. CDR3 length equals 14 residues. DNA of the CDR3: TGTGCCAGCAGCTCAGGGACAGGGCCTTCACCCCTCCACTTT. Translated, it gives CASSSGTGPSPLHF.

V is TRBV5-4 and J is TRBJ1-2; a possible D gene is TRBD1 (6 bases). V was clipped by 2 bases and J by 13 bases, with 15 bases between them. This CDR3 is built from 12 residues. CDR1 is SGHNT and CDR2 is YYREEE in the germline V gene (reference sequence). CDR3 loop: CASSFTYQGFTF. Here the CDR3 DNA reads TGTGCCAGCAGCTTTACATATCAGGGGTTCACCTTC.

The chain recombines TRBV3-1 (or the pseudogene TRBV3-2) with TRBJ2-3; TRBD2 agrees at 15 bases. After removal of 3 bases from V and 4 bases from J, the junction contained 5 bases not matched to a gene. Germline V gene sequence: CDR1 LGHDT, CDR2 YNNKEL (reference sequence). This CDR3 spans 17 amino acids. The CDR3 DNA reads as TGTGCCAGCAGCCATCCCGGACTAGCGGGGGGGCCAGATACGCAGTATTTT. Its translation: CASSHPGLAGGPDTQYF.

Only one count was recorded for this clone. CDR3 bases: TGCGCCAGCAGTGCTGGACAGACCTATGGCTACACCTTC. Amino acid sequence: CASSAGQTYGYTF. The chain is built from TRBV5-1 and TRBJ1-2; TRBD1 is a possible D gene (6 bases). Looked up from germline, CDR1 is SGHRS and CDR2 is YFSETQ. CDR3 length equals 13 residues. Trimming pared 5 bases from V and 4 bases from J, leaving 12 bases between.

A single count supports this clone. V gene TRBV7-9 combines with J gene TRBJ1-2, with a possible D match to TRBD1 (6 bases). Germline CDR1 reads SEHNR; CDR2 reads FQNEAQ (reference sequence). This CDR3 region has 14 residues. V was cut by 5 bases and J by 2 bases, with 12 bases left in between. CDR3 in amino acids: CASSPGAANYGYTF. Written as DNA, the CDR3 is TGTGCCAGCAGCCCAGGGGCGGCAAACTATGGCTACACCTTC.

This chain uses TRBV3-1 (or the pseudogene TRBV3-2) with TRBJ2-6, with 11 bases fitting TRBD1. The V and J ends lost 1 base and 0 bases, in that order; junction bases with no gene match: 5. Germline lookup yields CDR1 LGHDT and CDR2 YNNKEL (reference sequence). CDR3 length equals 19 residues. The CDR3 DNA reads TGTGCCAGCAGCCAAGCCCCCGGGACAGGGGGCTCTGGGGCCAACGTCCTGACTTTC. As protein: CASSQAPGTGGSGANVLTF.

The chain is built from TRBV28 and TRBJ1-5; D gene uncertain. The ends were cut back, 2 bases at V and 3 bases at J, with 8 bases in the middle. The CDR3 sequence is 14 residues long. Germline V gene sequence: CDR1 MDHEN, CDR2 SYDVKM. For the CDR3, the DNA is TGTGCCAGCAGTTTAGCCGGGAACAATCAGCCCCAGCATTTT. Protein: CASSLAGNNQPQHF.

V and J are TRBV6-5 and TRBJ1-1; a possible D gene is TRBD1 (6 bases). Trimming cost V 0 bases and J 5 bases, with 13 bases left between them. Germline assignment: CDR1 MNHEY and CDR2 SVGAGI. The CDR3 sequence is 15 residues long. CDR3 DNA: TGTGCCAGCAGTTACTCGAGGGCAGGGGCGACTGAAGCTTTCTTT. Translation: CASSYSRAGATEAFF.

The rearrangement uses TRBV18 and TRBJ1-5, with D possibly being TRBD1 (5 bases). The CDR3 spans 17 residues. Trimming took off 3 bases at V and 7 bases at J, with 22 bases between the two ends. Germline values: CDR1 KGHSH, CDR2 LQKENI. The CDR3 region is CASSPPGGSAGEQPQHF. CDR3 DNA sequence: TGTGCCAGCTCACCTCCCGGGGGGTCAGCCGGGGAACAGCCCCAGCATTTT.

The chain links TRBV9 to TRBJ2-3, with D tentatively TRBD1 or TRBD2 (5 bases each). The ends were cut back, 1 base at V and 6 bases at J, with 21 bases in the middle. This CDR3 contains 17 residues. CDR1 and CDR2 from the germline V gene are SGDLS and YYNGEE. The CDR3 loop reads CASSVSPGDRGLDTQYF. Here the CDR3 DNA reads TGTGCCAGCAGCGTAAGCCCCGGGGACCGAGGGCTCGATACGCAGTATTTT.

The chain couples TRBV5-4 to TRBJ1-4, with 10 bases that match TRBD1. J lost 3 bases, V lost 3 bases, and 11 bases had no gene match. This CDR3 has 18 amino acids. Germline values: CDR1 SGHNT, CDR2 YYREEE (reference sequence). The CDR3, as DNA: TGTGCCAGCAGCTCCGGGACAGGGGCCCTTAGGGCTAATGAAAAACTGTTTTTT. As protein: CASSSGTGALRANEKLFF. The full variable domain, its missing parts supplied by reference TRBV5-4 and TRBJ1-4, is ETGVTQSPTHLIKTRGQQVTLRCSSQSGHNTVSWYQQALGQGPQFIFQYYREEENGRGNFPPRFSGLQFPNYSSELNVNALELDDSALYLCASSSGTGALRANEKLFFGSGTQLSVL.

CDR3 region: CASSYSTGDHGNTIYF. For the CDR3, the DNA is TGTGCCAGCAGTTACTCTACAGGGGATCACGGAAACACCATATATTTT. V gene TRBV6-6 combines with J gene TRBJ1-3, with 7 bases matching TRBD1. The CDR3 runs 16 residues. Germline CDR1 is MNHNY and CDR2 is SVGAGI (reference sequence). V shed 0 bases, J shed 4 bases, and the junction held 6 bases outside the gene matches.

The V and J genes are TRBV18 and TRBJ1-2; no clear D. The CDR3 totals 14 residues. Trimming took off 3 bases at V and 4 bases at J, with 12 bases between the two ends. The germline V gene encodes CDR1 KGHSH and CDR2 LQKENI. In nucleotides, the CDR3 is TGTGCCAGCTCACCGCAGACGGACCTCTATGGCTACACCTTC. Its protein is CASSPQTDLYGYTF. The whole variable domain, remainder taken from reference TRBV18 and TRBJ1-2, is NAGVMQNPRHLVRRRGQEARLRCSPMKGHSHVYWYRQLPEEGLKFMVYLQKENIIDESGMPKERFSAEFPKEGPSILRIQQVVRGDSAAYFCASSPQTDLYGYTFGSGTRLTVV.

The V call is TRBV2, the J call TRBJ1-5; unclear D gene. Trimming shortened V by 7 bases and J by 0 bases, and 7 bases separated the two germline ends. CDR1 is SNHLY, CDR2 FYNNEI, per germline. This CDR3 contains 13 residues. CDR3 amino acids: CASKVDSNQPQHF. For the CDR3, the DNA is TGTGCCAGCAAAGTAGATAGCAATCAGCCCCAGCATTTT.

The table lists this clone with a count of one. The CDR3 reads CASSDRYEQYF. In nucleotides, the CDR3 is TGTGCCAGCAGTGACAGGTACGAGCAGTACTTC. V gene TRBV6-2 or TRBV6-3 combines with J gene TRBJ2-7; possible D gene TRBD1, 6 bases. The germline V gene encodes CDR1 MNHEY and CDR2 SVGEGT. V was clipped by 5 bases and J by 4 bases, with 6 bases between them. This CDR3 has 11 amino acids.

The gene calls are TRBV7-8 and TRBJ2-3; 9 bases are a match to TRBD2. Germline V CDR1 and CDR2: SGHVS, FQNEAQ. This CDR3 is built from 15 residues. V shed 5 bases and J 0 bases; nucleotides not matched to a gene: 3. The CDR3 spells CASSLSGGSTDTQYF. The CDR3 DNA is TGTGCCAGCAGCCTTAGCGGGGGAAGCACAGATACGCAGTATTTT. The whole variable domain, remainder taken from reference TRBV7-8 and TRBJ2-3, is GAGVSQSPRYKVAKRGQDVALRCDPISGHVSLFWYQQALGQGPEFLTYFQNEAQLDKSGLPSDRFFAERPEGSVSTLKIQRTQQEDSAVYLCASSLSGGSTDTQYFGPGTRLTVL.

This chain joins TRBV7-8 and TRBJ1-1; no reliable D call. CDR1 is SGHVS and CDR2 is FQNEAQ in the germline V gene. Trimming cost V 0 bases and J 0 bases, with 5 bases left between them. CDR3 length: 14 residues. The CDR3 DNA is TGTGCCAGCAGCTTAGCTGAGTTGAACACTGAAGCTTTCTTT. This gives the protein CASSLAELNTEAFF.

The rearrangement joins TRBV7-7 to TRBJ2-2; TRBD1 might be the D (5 bases). CDR1 is SSHAT, CDR2 FNYEAQ, per germline (reference sequence). The V end lost 1 base, the J end lost 6 bases, and 9 bases lay between the germline ends. The CDR3 loop spans 14 amino acids. The CDR3 spells CASSLDGAAGELFF. DNA for the CDR3: TGTGCCAGCAGCTTAGATGGGGCGGCCGGGGAGCTGTTTTTT.

The CDR3 DNA sequence: TGTGCCAGCAGCTTAGCGCAAACCGGGGAGCTGTTTTTT. Protein sequence: CASSLAQTGELFF. The chain couples TRBV7-2 to TRBJ2-2; D is uncertain. The V end was cut by 0 bases, the J end by 5 bases, with 4 bases between. The CDR3 runs 13 residues. Germline CDR1 is SGHTA and CDR2 is FQGNSA.

V is TRBV6-5 and J is TRBJ2-7; D remains unclear. V shed 6 bases and J shed 0 bases, with 15 bases lying between them. CDR1 and CDR2 (germline): MNHEY, SVGAGI. The CDR3 contains 15 residues. CDR3 bases: TGTGCCAGCAGCCTTTCAGAGATTTACTCCTACGAGCAGTACTTC. It is translated as CASSLSEIYSYEQYF.